The 10 T cell receptor beta chains given below trace back to one sample, sequenced in a study of graft-versus-host responses after intestinal transplantation. Sequencing used immunoSEQ multiplex PCR; TCRdb keeps in-frame clones, though not all of them. Of roughly 15,000 clones in the sample, roughly 60% are singletons; the top ten hold roughly 13%. From the graft tissue, intraepithelial and lamina propria lymphocytes were released through processing. This specimen was ileum tissue, taken 524 days after transplant. These receptors were taken from a human patient who received an intestinal transplant, so some T cells may come from the graft donor.

The chain links TRBV19 to TRBJ2-2, with D perhaps TRBD1 (6 bases). Germline values: CDR1 LNHDA, CDR2 SQIVND (reference sequence). The length of the CDR3 is 15 residues. Trimming pared 8 bases from V and 0 bases from J, leaving 13 bases between. CDR3 protein: CASERQATNTGELFF. CDR3 coding DNA: TGTGCCAGTGAACGACAGGCCACGAACACCGGGGAGCTGTTTTTT.

The chain has TRBV7-2 and TRBJ2-7; 11 nucleotides agree with TRBD2. The CDR3 runs to 15 residues. In germline, CDR1 is SGHTA, CDR2 FQGNSA. V lost 5 bases, J lost 6 bases, and 9 bases stayed unmatched. CDR3 region: CASSPVSGGAGEQYF. The CDR3 nucleotides are TGTGCCAGCAGCCCGGTTAGCGGGGGGGCGGGCGAGCAGTACTTC. Complete variable domain (other parts from reference TRBV7-2 and TRBJ2-7): GAGVSQSPSNKVTEKGKDVELRCDPISGHTALYWYRQSLGQGLEFLIYFQGNSAPDKSGLPSDRFSAERTGGSVSTLTIQRTQQEDSAVYLCASSPVSGGAGEQYFGPGTRLTVT.

J is TRBJ2-1 and V is TRBV19; tentative D call: TRBD1 (6 bases). CDR3 length: 16 residues. The germline V and J ends were trimmed by 3 bases and 0 bases, with 12 bases remaining between them. Per germline, CDR1 LNHDA and CDR2 SQIVND (reference sequence). The CDR3 loop is CASSIQGWGSYNEQFF. The CDR3 DNA sequence: TGTGCCAGTAGTATCCAGGGGTGGGGCTCCTACAATGAGCAGTTCTTC.

V is TRBV6-5 and J is TRBJ2-7, with D uncertain. This CDR3 is 15 amino acids long. V was shortened by 0 bases and J by 2 bases, with 11 bases between the two germline ends. Germline V lookup: CDR1 MNHEY, CDR2 SVGAGI. The CDR3 region is CASSYSLQNPYEQYF. For the CDR3, the DNA is TGTGCCAGCAGTTACTCCCTACAGAACCCCTACGAGCAGTACTTC.

J is TRBJ1-1 and V is TRBV7-8; D gene uncertain. This CDR3 has 13 amino acids. V gave up 1 base and J gave up 6 bases, with 9 bases separating them. From germline, CDR1 is SGHVS and CDR2 FQNEAQ. The CDR3 protein is CASSLGAGSEAFF. In DNA, the CDR3 is TGTGCCAGCAGCTTAGGTGCGGGATCTGAAGCTTTCTTT.

The sample holds one count of this clone. The rearrangement uses TRBV5-6 and TRBJ2-3; D gene unclear. The V gene's germline CDR1 is SGHDT and CDR2 YYEEEE. Trimming pared 3 bases from V and 2 bases from J, leaving 7 bases between. CDR3 length: 13 residues. The CDR3 coding sequence is TGTGCCAGCAGCTACCGGGTCACAGATACGCAGTATTTT. It yields the protein CASSYRVTDTQYF.

The table lists this clone with a count of one. The DNA of the CDR3 is TGTGCCAGCGCGAGAGTGGCGGCCTACGAGCAGTACTTC. Amino acids: CASARVAAYEQYF. The rearrangement joins TRBV6-5 to TRBJ2-7; the D is unclear. Germline loops: CDR1 MNHEY, CDR2 SVGAGI. V gave up 8 bases and J gave up 2 bases, with 13 bases separating them. This CDR3 spans 13 amino acids.

V and J are TRBV5-1 and TRBJ2-5; 12 bases map to TRBD1. With 1 base clipped from V and 5 bases from J, the junction kept 9 bases outside the gene matches. Germline lookup yields CDR1 SGHRS and CDR2 YFSETQ. The CDR3 has 17 residues. CDR3: CASSLNPGQGAGETQYF. CDR3 DNA: TGCGCCAGCAGCTTGAACCCGGGACAGGGGGCCGGGGAGACCCAGTACTTC.

The V gene is TRBV7-2, the J gene TRBJ2-2; 7 positions match TRBD2. CDR1 and CDR2 from the germline V gene are SGHTA and FQGNSA. The V and J ends lost 5 bases and 3 bases, in that order; junction bases with no gene match: 12. The CDR3 is 17 residues long. For the CDR3, the DNA is TGTGCCAGCAGCCCTAGAGGACTAGTCTTGGACACCGGGGAGCTGTTTTTT. Encoded protein: CASSPRGLVLDTGELFF.

The count of this clone is one. The J gene is TRBJ1-5, the V gene TRBV6-5; D might be TRBD1 (5 bases). The V end was cut by 5 bases, the J end by 3 bases, with 14 bases between. Germline CDR1 and CDR2: MNHEY and SVGAGI. There are 15 residues in the CDR3. The CDR3 here is CASSPGTMVNQPQHF. For the CDR3, the DNA is TGTGCCAGCAGTCCCGGGACTATGGTCAATCAGCCCCAGCATTTT.